The rows below give T cell receptor beta chains drawn from one sample of a study of blood T cell repertoires in COVID-19. Profiling relied on immunoSEQ multiplex PCR, and the TCRdb table lists in-frame clones only, not all of them. The sample carries over 150,000 clones, roughly 83% recorded once. What was sequenced was peripheral blood. The receptors come from a woman aged 40-49 years with COVID-19, enrolled during active disease. Each CDR3 is given without its conserved first and last residue.

j_call: TRBJ2-2
v_call: TRBV7-8
cdr3_aa: ASSQPSGTGELF

j_call: TRBJ2-3
v_call: TRBV19
cdr3_aa: ASAILAASTDTQY

j_call: TRBJ1-1
v_call: TRBV5-1
cdr3_aa: ASSLAGTGGTEAF

j_call: TRBJ1-2
v_call: TRBV9
cdr3_aa: ASRDRVRGYT

j_call: TRBJ1-5
v_call: TRBV15
cdr3_aa: ATNREGAEQPQH

j_call: TRBJ1-1
v_call: TRBV3-1/TRBV3-2
cdr3_aa: ASSQRGTGAAF

j_call: TRBJ1-5
v_call: TRBV27
cdr3_aa: ASSSWSGVQPQH

j_call: TRBJ2-1
v_call: TRBV7-9
cdr3_aa: ASSSPSGAGYNEQF

j_call: TRBJ1-1
v_call: TRBV5-5
cdr3_aa: ASSFFLYLQENTEAF

j_call: TRBJ2-3
v_call: TRBV14
cdr3_aa: ASSSSDTQY

j_call: TRBJ1-4
v_call: TRBV6-5
cdr3_aa: ASRISQGEKLF

j_call: TRBJ2-7
v_call: TRBV14
cdr3_aa: ASSRPGDSSYEQY

j_call: TRBJ2-2
v_call: TRBV6-1
cdr3_aa: ASSDKLVLPGELF

j_call: TRBJ2-7
v_call: TRBV19
cdr3_aa: ASSIATDSYEQY

j_call: TRBJ2-1
v_call: TRBV7-3
cdr3_aa: ASSQANEQF

j_call: TRBJ2-1
v_call: TRBV4-2
cdr3_aa: ASSRGGPNEQF

j_call: TRBJ1-5
v_call: TRBV27
cdr3_aa: ASSRRTDRNQPQH

j_call: TRBJ2-7
v_call: TRBV18
cdr3_aa: ASSPLLAGAINEQY

j_call: TRBJ2-5
v_call: TRBV19
cdr3_aa: ASSVRTGETQY

j_call: TRBJ2-6
v_call: TRBV7-9
cdr3_aa: ASSLDRTAFSSGANVLT

j_call: TRBJ1-5
v_call: TRBV6-5
cdr3_aa: ASSLTNRVGQPQH

j_call: TRBJ2-3
v_call: TRBV5-4
cdr3_aa: ASSLGGTSTDTQY

j_call: TRBJ1-5
v_call: TRBV7-6
cdr3_aa: ASSPRQGVYMPQH

j_call: TRBJ2-6
v_call: TRBV4-1
cdr3_aa: ASSAFSGRASPGANVLT

j_call: TRBJ1-5
v_call: TRBV15
cdr3_aa: ATSPGGDQPQH

j_call: TRBJ1-5
v_call: TRBV28
cdr3_aa: ASSRRGGQH

j_call: TRBJ2-1
v_call: TRBV29-1
cdr3_aa: SVDGSRASGSSYNEQF

j_call: TRBJ2-1
v_call: TRBV19
cdr3_aa: ASSDPGGSSYNEQF

j_call: TRBJ2-1
v_call: TRBV14
cdr3_aa: ASSQRQGGYYNEQF

j_call: TRBJ2-3
v_call: TRBV10-1
cdr3_aa: ASSDYAGVDTDTQY

j_call: TRBJ2-1
v_call: TRBV3-1/TRBV3-2
cdr3_aa: ASSQVGAGGSYNEQF

j_call: TRBJ1-1
v_call: TRBV19
cdr3_aa: ATRWGGYTEAF

j_call: TRBJ1-4
v_call: TRBV2
cdr3_aa: ASSQPGQGGEKLF

j_call: TRBJ2-7
v_call: TRBV5-1
cdr3_aa: ASSTDRGRSEQY

j_call: TRBJ1-2
v_call: TRBV23-1
cdr3_aa: ASSYRCRGYT

j_call: TRBJ2-5
v_call: TRBV24-1
cdr3_aa: ATHRETQY

j_call: TRBJ2-7
v_call: TRBV14
cdr3_aa: ASSLIGWGTPYEQY

j_call: TRBJ2-7
v_call: TRBV19
cdr3_aa: ASSEGQGAAYEQY

j_call: TRBJ1-1
v_call: TRBV19
cdr3_aa: ASRGGPKVEAF

j_call: TRBJ2-7
v_call: TRBV4-1
cdr3_aa: ASSQGNSRDEQY